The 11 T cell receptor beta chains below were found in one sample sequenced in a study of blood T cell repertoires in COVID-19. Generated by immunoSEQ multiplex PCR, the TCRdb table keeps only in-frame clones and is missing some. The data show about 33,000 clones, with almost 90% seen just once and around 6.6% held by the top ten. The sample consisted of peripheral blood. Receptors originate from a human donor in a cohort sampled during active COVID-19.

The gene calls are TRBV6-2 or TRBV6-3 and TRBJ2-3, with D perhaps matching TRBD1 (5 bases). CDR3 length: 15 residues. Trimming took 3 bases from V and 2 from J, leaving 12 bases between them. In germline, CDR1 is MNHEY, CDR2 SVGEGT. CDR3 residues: CASSYTGQYTDTQYF. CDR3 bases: TGTGCCAGCAGTTATACCGGACAATACACAGATACGCAGTATTTT.

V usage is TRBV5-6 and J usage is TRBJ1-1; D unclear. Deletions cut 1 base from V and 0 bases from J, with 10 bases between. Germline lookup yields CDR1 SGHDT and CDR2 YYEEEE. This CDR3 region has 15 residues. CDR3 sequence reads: CASSLRPGLNTEAFF. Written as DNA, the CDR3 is TGTGCCAGCAGCTTGCGGCCGGGGTTGAACACTGAAGCTTTCTTT.

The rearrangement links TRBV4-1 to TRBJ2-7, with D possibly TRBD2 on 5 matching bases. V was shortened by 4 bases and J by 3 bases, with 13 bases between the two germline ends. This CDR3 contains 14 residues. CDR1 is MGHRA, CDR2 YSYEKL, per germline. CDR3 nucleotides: TGCGCCAGCAGCCTGGAGGTGACGCTCTACGAGCAGTACTTC. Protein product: CASSLEVTLYEQYF.

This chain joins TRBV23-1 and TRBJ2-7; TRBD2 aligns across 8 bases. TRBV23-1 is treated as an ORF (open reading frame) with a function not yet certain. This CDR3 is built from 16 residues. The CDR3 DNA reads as TGCGATGCCTCTTCGGGGGCGGGAGGTCTAACCTACGAGCAGTACTTC. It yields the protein CDASSGAGGLTYEQYF.

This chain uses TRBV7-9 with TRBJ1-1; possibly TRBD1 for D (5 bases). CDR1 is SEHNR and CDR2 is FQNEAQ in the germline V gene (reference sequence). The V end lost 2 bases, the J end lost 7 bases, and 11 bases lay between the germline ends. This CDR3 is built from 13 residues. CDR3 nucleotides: TGTGCCAGCAGCTTAAGGGGTACGGGTGAAGCTTTCTTT. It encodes CASSLRGTGEAFF.

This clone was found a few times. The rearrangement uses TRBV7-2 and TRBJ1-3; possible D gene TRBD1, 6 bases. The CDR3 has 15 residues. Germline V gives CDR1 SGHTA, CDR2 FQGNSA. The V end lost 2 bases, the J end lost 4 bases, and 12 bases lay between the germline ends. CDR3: CASSLTGQLGNTIYF. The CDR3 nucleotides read TGTGCCAGCAGCTTAACTGGACAGTTAGGAAACACCATATATTTT.

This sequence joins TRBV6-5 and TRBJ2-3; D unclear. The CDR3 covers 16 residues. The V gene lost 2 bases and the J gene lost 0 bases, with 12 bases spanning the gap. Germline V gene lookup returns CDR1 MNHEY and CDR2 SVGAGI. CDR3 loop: CASSYGRAISTDTQYF. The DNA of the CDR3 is TGTGCCAGCAGTTACGGCAGAGCGATTAGCACAGATACGCAGTATTTT.

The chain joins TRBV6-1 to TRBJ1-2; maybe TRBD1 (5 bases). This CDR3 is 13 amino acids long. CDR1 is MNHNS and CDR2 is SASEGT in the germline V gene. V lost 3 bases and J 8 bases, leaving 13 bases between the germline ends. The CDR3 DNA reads TGTGCCAGCAGTGATGGGGGGATGCGGGGCTACACCTTC. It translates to CASSDGGMRGYTF.

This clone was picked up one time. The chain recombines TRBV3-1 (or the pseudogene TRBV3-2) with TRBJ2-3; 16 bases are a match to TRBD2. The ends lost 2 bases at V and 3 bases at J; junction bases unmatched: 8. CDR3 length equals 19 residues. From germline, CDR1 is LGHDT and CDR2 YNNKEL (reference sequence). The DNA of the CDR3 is TGTGCCAGCAGCCAAACCCGGGGACTAGCGGGAGGGCCAACAGATACGCAGTATTTT. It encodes CASSQTRGLAGGPTDTQYF.

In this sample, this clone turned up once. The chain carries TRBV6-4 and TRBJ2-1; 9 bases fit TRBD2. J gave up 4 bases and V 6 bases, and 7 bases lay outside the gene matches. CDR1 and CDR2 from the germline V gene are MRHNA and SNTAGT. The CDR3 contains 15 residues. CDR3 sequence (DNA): TGTGCCAGCAGCAGCCTTAGCGGGGGATACAATGAGCAGTTCTTC. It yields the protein CASSSLSGGYNEQFF.

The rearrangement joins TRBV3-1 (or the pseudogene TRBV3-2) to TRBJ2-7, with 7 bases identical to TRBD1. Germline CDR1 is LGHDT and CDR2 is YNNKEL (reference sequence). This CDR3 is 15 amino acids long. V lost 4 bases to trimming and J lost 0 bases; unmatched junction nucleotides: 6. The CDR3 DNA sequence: TGTGCCAGCAGCCCCGGACAGGAGAGCTCCTACGAGCAGTACTTC. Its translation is CASSPGQESSYEQYF.